These T cell receptor beta chains were read from a single sample in a study of blood T cell repertoires in COVID-19. Libraries were prepared by immunoSEQ multiplex PCR; TCRdb keeps only in-frame clonotypes and omits some of them. Here the sample spans a few hundred thousand clones, 90% being singletons. The source material was peripheral blood. These receptors originate from a woman under 40 with COVID-19, enrolled during active disease. Both conserved end residues are part of each CDR3. The D gene is left open where the match is weak. Size is stated for part of the rows, as once, few or many counts, or as a class when the clone is expanded.

NA | TRBJ2-7 | TRBD2 | TRBV6-5 | 13 | CAGRLAGVDEQYF | TGTGCCGGCCGTCTAGCGGGAGTGGACGAGCAGTACTTC
NA | TRBJ2-7 | TRBD2 | TRBV7-3 | 14 | CASSPGGGPYEQYF | TGTGCCAGCAGCCCCGGGGGGGGACCCTACGAGCAGTACTTC
NA | TRBJ2-3 | NA | TRBV28 | 15 | CASSTPGRSGDTQYF | TGTGCCAGCAGTACACCGGGCCGCTCGGGGGATACGCAGTATTTT
few | TRBJ2-1 | NA | TRBV11-2 | 15 | CASSLVSGRNNEQFF | TGTGCCAGCAGCTTAGTCTCGGGTAGGAACAATGAGCAGTTCTTC
NA | TRBJ1-1 | NA | TRBV18 | 13 | CASSPGHRGEAFF | TGTGCCAGCTCACCAGGCCATAGGGGTGAAGCTTTCTTT
NA | TRBJ2-2 | TRBD1 | TRBV19 | 19 | CASSMGPTGVGLNTGELFF | TGTGCCAGTAGTATGGGACCTACAGGGGTTGGGTTGAACACCGGGGAGCTGTTTTTT
NA | TRBJ1-1 | NA | TRBV27 | 14 | CASSFISQNTEAFF | TGTGCCAGCAGTTTTATATCACAAAACACTGAAGCTTTCTTT
NA | TRBJ1-4 | NA | TRBV7-6 | 16 | CASSETDRRLEEKLFF | TGTGCCAGCAGCGAGACCGACAGGCGCCTTGAGGAAAAACTGTTTTTT
NA | TRBJ2-7 | TRBD1 | TRBV3-1/TRBV3-2 | 14 | CASSVRQGPYEQYF | TGTGCCAGCAGCGTCCGACAGGGTCCCTACGAGCAGTACTTC
once | TRBJ2-2 | TRBD1 | TRBV28 | 15 | CASRGGQVHTGELFF | TGTGCCAGCAGGGGGGGACAGGTGCACACCGGGGAGCTGTTTTTT
NA | TRBJ2-7 | NA | TRBV19 | 14 | CASSTPGHNYEQYF | TGTGCCAGTAGTACACCGGGACATAACTACGAGCAGTACTTC
NA | TRBJ1-4 | NA | TRBV6-5 | 14 | CASSYEGRGEKLFF | TGTGCCAGCAGTTACGAGGGAAGAGGAGAAAAACTGTTTTTT
NA | TRBJ2-7 | TRBD2 | TRBV6-2/TRBV6-3 | 13 | CASSISGVYEQYF | TGTGCCAGCAGTATTAGCGGGGTCTACGAGCAGTACTTC
once | TRBJ2-5 | NA | TRBV20-1 | 11 | CSASFEETQYF | TGCAGTGCTAGTTTCGAAGAGACCCAGTACTTC
NA | TRBJ2-2 | NA | TRBV29-1 | 13 | CSVVRDNTGELFF | TGCAGCGTTGTTCGGGATAACACCGGGGAGCTGTTTTTT
NA | TRBJ2-5 | NA | TRBV29-1 | 13 | CSLAPGGQETQYF | TGCAGCCTAGCCCCCGGCGGCCAAGAGACCCAGTACTTC
NA | TRBJ1-5 | NA | TRBV6-1 | 14 | CASSERGHNQPQHF | TGTGCCAGCAGTGAACGGGGACACAATCAGCCCCAGCATTTT
NA | TRBJ2-7 | TRBD1 | TRBV3-1/TRBV3-2 | 15 | CASSQLGTGDYEQYF | TGTGCCAGCAGCCAATTGGGGACAGGGGACTACGAGCAGTACTTC
NA | TRBJ1-2 | NA | TRBV7-2 | 13 | CASSPSPTDGYTF | TGTGCCAGCAGCCCCTCCCCGACTGATGGCTACACCTTC
NA | TRBJ2-7 | TRBD2 | TRBV19 | 15 | CASSEGLAGGYEQYF | TGTGCCAGTAGTGAGGGACTAGCGGGGGGCTACGAGCAGTACTTC
NA | TRBJ2-1 | NA | TRBV11-2 | 14 | CASSYLSAYNEQFF | TGTGCCAGCAGCTACCTTAGCGCGTACAATGAGCAGTTCTTC
NA | TRBJ1-2 | TRBD1 | TRBV7-2 | 15 | CASSIQQGAGYGYTF | TGTGCCAGCAGCATCCAACAGGGGGCCGGCTATGGCTACACCTTC
NA | TRBJ1-1 | TRBD1 | TRBV2 | 14 | CASSGMNRQGEAFF | TGTGCCAGCAGTGGTATGAACAGACAGGGTGAAGCTTTCTTT
NA | TRBJ2-2 | NA | TRBV28 | 18 | CASSFDIGGTGNTGELFF | TGTGCCAGCAGTTTCGACATCGGGGGGACAGGAAACACCGGGGAGCTGTTTTTT
NA | TRBJ2-3 | TRBD2 | TRBV7-9 | 19 | CASSLAGKIWTSGADTQYF | TGTGCCAGCAGCTTAGCGGGCAAGATTTGGACTAGCGGGGCAGATACGCAGTATTTT
NA | TRBJ1-2 | TRBD1 | TRBV19 | 14 | CASSNSAGGNGYTF | TGTGCCAGTAGTAATTCGGCAGGGGGTAATGGCTACACCTTC
NA | TRBJ2-7 | TRBD2 | TRBV9 | 19 | CASSVAPGLAGGIAYEQYF | TGTGCCAGCAGCGTGGCACCGGGACTAGCGGGAGGGATTGCCTACGAGCAGTACTTC
few | TRBJ2-1 | TRBD2 | TRBV27 | 20 | CASSLKRTSGSTGGRNEQFF | TGTGCCAGCAGTTTAAAAAGGACTAGCGGCTCAACGGGGGGTCGCAATGAGCAGTTCTTC
once | TRBJ2-5 | TRBD2 | TRBV28 | 15 | CASSRTSGRRETQYF | TGTGCCAGCAGTCGGACTAGCGGGAGACGGGAGACCCAGTACTTC
NA | TRBJ1-2 | NA | TRBV19 | 15 | CASSIGGATPYGYTF | TGTGCCAGTAGTATAGGCGGGGCTACTCCGTATGGCTACACCTTC
NA | TRBJ1-2 | NA | TRBV2 | 12 | CASRETGLDYTF | TGTGCCAGCAGGGAGACAGGTTTGGACTACACCTTC
NA | TRBJ2-7 | NA | TRBV18 | 15 | CASSLPGTSISEQYF | TGTGCCAGCTCCCTGCCTGGGACATCGATCTCCGAGCAGTACTTC
NA | TRBJ2-2 | NA | TRBV27 | 14 | CASSLRGVTGELFF | TGTGCCAGCAGTCTAAGGGGCGTAACCGGGGAGCTGTTTTTT
NA | TRBJ1-5 | NA | TRBV6-6 | 13 | CASSQQGNQPQHF | TGTGCCAGCAGTCAACAGGGTAATCAGCCCCAGCATTTT
NA | TRBJ2-7 | TRBD2 | TRBV12-5 | 16 | CASGAQWRESPYEQYF | TGTGCTAGTGGTGCACAGTGGCGGGAGAGCCCCTACGAGCAGTACTTC
once | TRBJ2-2 | TRBD1 | TRBV2 | 15 | CASSERRQGTGELFF | TGTGCCAGCAGTGAACGAAGACAGGGGACCGGGGAGCTGTTTTTT
NA | TRBJ1-4 | TRBD1 | TRBV7-9 | 14 | CASSSGQGSEKLFF | TGTGCCAGCAGCTCAGGACAGGGAAGTGAAAAACTGTTTTTT
once | TRBJ1-1 | NA | TRBV6-1 | 12 | CASSVRGTEAFF | TGTGCCAGCAGTGTGCGGGGCACTGAAGCTTTCTTT
NA | TRBJ2-3 | NA | TRBV6-5 | 15 | CASSRTSDGADTQYF | TGTGCCAGCAGCCGTACAAGCGATGGGGCGGATACGCAGTATTTT
NA | TRBJ2-5 | NA | TRBV29-1 | 14 | CSVRDTTYQETQYF | TGCAGCGTTCGGGACACTACGTACCAAGAGACCCAGTACTTC
NA | TRBJ1-3 | NA | TRBV7-3 | 16 | CASSLRDSCSGNTIYF | TGTGCCAGCAGCTTAAGGGACTCTTGCTCTGGAAACACCATATATTTT
NA | TRBJ1-1 | TRBD1 | TRBV5-1 | 18 | CASSSRPGTGAVLTEAFF | TGCGCCAGCAGCTCGCGTCCCGGGACAGGGGCGGTGCTCACTGAAGCTTTCTTT
NA | TRBJ2-5 | TRBD1 | TRBV2 | 15 | CASSGTGAFGETQYF | TGTGCCAGCAGTGGGACAGGGGCGTTCGGAGAGACCCAGTACTTC
NA | TRBJ2-5 | NA | TRBV7-2 | 16 | CASSLTATGIGETQYF | TGTGCCAGCAGCTTAACCGCCACAGGGATAGGGGAGACCCAGTACTTC
few | TRBJ1-5 | NA | TRBV4-3 | 13 | CASSRDRIQPQHF | TGCGCCAGCAGCCGAGACAGGATCCAGCCCCAGCATTTT
NA | TRBJ2-3 | TRBD2 | TRBV2 | 14 | CATSGTSGTNTQYF | TGTGCCACCTCCGGGACTAGCGGGACGAATACGCAGTATTTT
NA | TRBJ1-1 | NA | TRBV9 | 15 | CASSVADSPNTEAFF | TGTGCCAGCAGCGTAGCTGACAGCCCGAACACTGAAGCTTTCTTT
NA | TRBJ2-1 | TRBD1 | TRBV4-1 | 16 | CASSQGDRWGYNEQFF | TGCGCCAGCAGCCAAGGGGACAGGTGGGGATACAATGAGCAGTTCTTC